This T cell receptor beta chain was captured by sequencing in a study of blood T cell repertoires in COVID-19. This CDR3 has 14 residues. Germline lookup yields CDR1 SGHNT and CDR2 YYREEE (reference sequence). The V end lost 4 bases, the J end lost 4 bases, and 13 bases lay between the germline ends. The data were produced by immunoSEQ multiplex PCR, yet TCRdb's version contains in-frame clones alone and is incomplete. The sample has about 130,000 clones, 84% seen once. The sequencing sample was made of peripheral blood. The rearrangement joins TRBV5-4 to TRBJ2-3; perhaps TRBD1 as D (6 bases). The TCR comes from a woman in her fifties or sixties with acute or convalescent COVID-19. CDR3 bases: TGTGCCAGCAGCCTGATAGACAGGCCAGATACGCAGTATTTT. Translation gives CASSLIDRPDTQYF.